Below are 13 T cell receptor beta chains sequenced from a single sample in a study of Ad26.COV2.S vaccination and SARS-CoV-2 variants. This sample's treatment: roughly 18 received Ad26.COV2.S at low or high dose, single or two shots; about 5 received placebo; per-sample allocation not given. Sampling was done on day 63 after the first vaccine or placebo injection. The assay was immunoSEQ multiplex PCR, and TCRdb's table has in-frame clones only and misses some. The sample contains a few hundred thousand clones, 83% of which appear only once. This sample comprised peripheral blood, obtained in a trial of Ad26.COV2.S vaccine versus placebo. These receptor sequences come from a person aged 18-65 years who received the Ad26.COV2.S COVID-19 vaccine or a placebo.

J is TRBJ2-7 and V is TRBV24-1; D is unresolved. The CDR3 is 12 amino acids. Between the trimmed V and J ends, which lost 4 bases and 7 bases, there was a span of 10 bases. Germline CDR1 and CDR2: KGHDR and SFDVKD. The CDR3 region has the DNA TGTGCCACCAGTGACCCTATGGGGGAGCAGTACTTC. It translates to CATSDPMGEQYF.

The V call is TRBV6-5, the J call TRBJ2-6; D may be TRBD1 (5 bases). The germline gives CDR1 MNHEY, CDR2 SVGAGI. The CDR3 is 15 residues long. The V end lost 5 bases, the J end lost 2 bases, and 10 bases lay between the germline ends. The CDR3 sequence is CASSRQLAGANVLTF. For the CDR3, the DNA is TGTGCCAGCAGTCGACAGCTCGCTGGGGCCAACGTCCTGACTTTC.

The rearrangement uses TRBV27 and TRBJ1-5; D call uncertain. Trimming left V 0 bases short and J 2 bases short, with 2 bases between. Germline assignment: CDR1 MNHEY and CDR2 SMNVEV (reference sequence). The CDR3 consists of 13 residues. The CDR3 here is CASSLSRNQPQHF. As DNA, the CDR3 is TGTGCCAGCAGTTTATCGCGCAATCAGCCCCAGCATTTT.

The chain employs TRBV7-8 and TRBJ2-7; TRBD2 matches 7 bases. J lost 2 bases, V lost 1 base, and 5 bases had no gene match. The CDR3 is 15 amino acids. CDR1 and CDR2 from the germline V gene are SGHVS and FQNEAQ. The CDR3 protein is CASSLVGRGTYEQYF. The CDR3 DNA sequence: TGTGCCAGCAGCTTAGTGGGGAGGGGTACCTACGAGCAGTACTTC. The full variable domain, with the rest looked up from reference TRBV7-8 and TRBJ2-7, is GAGVSQSPRYKVAKRGQDVALRCDPISGHVSLFWYQQALGQGPEFLTYFQNEAQLDKSGLPSDRFFAERPEGSVSTLKIQRTQQEDSAVYLCASSLVGRGTYEQYFGPGTRLTVT.

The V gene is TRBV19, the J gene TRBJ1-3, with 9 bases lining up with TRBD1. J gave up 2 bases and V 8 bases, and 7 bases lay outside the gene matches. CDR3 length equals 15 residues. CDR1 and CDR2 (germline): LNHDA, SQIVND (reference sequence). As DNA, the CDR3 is TGTGCCAGTCGCACGGACAGGGGTGCTGGAAACACCATATATTTT. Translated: CASRTDRGAGNTIYF.

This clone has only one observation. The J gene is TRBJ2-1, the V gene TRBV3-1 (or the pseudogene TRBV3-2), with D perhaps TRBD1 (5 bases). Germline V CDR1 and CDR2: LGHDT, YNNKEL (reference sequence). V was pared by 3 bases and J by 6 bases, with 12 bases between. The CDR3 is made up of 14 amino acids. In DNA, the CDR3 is TGTGCCAGCAGCCAGCTTTCAACAGGCAATGAGCAGTTCTTC. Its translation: CASSQLSTGNEQFF.

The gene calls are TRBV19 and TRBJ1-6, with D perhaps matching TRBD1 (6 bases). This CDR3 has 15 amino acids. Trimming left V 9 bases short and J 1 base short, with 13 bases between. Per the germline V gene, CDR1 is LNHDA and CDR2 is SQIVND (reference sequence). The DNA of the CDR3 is TGTGCCAGGAGGACAGATCGTTCCTATAATTCACCCCTCCACTTT. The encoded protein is CARRTDRSYNSPLHF.

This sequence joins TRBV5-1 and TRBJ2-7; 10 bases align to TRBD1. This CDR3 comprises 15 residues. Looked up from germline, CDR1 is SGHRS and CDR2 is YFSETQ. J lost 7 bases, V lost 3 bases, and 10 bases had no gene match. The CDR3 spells CASSSTGTGAEEQYF. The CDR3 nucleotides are TGCGCCAGCAGCTCCACCGGGACAGGGGCTGAGGAGCAGTACTTC.

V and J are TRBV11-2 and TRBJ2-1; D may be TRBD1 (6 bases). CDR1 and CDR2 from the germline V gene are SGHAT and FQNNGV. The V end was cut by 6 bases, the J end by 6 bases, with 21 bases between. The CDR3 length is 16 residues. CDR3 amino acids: CASRPTGSHFRNEQFF. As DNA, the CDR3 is TGTGCCAGCAGACCCACAGGGTCGCATTTCCGCAATGAGCAGTTCTTC.

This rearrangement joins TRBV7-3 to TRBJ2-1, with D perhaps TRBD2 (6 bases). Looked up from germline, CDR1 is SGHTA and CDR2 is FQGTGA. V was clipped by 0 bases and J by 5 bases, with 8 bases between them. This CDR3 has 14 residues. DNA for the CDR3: TGTGCCAGCAGCTTAACCGGGAGACACAATGAGCAGTTCTTC. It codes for CASSLTGRHNEQFF.

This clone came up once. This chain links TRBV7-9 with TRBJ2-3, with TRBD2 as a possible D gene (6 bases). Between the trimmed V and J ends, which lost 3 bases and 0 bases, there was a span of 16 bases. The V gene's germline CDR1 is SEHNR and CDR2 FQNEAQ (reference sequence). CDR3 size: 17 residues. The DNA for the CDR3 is TGTGCCAGCAGCTTGGCTCCGAGCGGGCTTAGCACAGATACGCAGTATTTT. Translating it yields CASSLAPSGLSTDTQYF.

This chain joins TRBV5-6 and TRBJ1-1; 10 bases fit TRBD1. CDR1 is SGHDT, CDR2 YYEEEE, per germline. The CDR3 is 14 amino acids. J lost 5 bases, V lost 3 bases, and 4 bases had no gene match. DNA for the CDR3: TGTGCCAGCAGCTGGGGGACAGGGGTTACTGAAGCTTTCTTT. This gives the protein CASSWGTGVTEAFF.

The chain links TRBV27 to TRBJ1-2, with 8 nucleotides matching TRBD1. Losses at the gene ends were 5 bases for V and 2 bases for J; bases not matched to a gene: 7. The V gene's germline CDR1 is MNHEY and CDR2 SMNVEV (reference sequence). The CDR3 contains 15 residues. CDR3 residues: CASSPQGQVNYGYTF. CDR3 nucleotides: TGTGCCAGCAGTCCCCAGGGACAGGTGAACTATGGCTACACCTTC.